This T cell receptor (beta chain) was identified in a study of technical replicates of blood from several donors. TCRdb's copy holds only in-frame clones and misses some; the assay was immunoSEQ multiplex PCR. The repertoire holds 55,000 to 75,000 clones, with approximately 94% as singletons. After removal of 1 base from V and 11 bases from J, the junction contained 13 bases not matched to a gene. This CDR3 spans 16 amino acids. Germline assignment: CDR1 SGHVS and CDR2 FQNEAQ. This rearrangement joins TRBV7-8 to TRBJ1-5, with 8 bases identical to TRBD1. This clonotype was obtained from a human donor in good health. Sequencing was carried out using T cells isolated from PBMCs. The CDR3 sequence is CASSLELSRDRSAQHF. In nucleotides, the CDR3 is TGTGCCAGCAGCTTAGAATTGTCCAGGGACAGGTCGGCCCAGCATTTT.